One T cell receptor beta chain is described in this entry. What it recognizes is unknown. Template switching, a step in the protocol, added a universal primer site, and cDNA carried unique molecular identifiers. Each CDR3 protein gets one entry after TCRdb re-called the 5' RACE reads with MiXCR. The sample consists of 460,000 or so distinct CDR3 sequences, approximately 14% of them appearing once. This record comes from a study of identical twins. V lost 5 bases to trimming and J lost 4 bases, with 16 bases between them. In germline, CDR1 is DFQATT, CDR2 SNEGSKA (reference sequence). The CDR3 length is 14 residues. Study results and limitations: Out-of-frame TCR alpha sharing in monozygotic twins exceeded recombination model predictions.

Separately, the same data were catalogued under a study of yellow fever vaccine responses in identical twins. That source notes: Twins reportedly appeared to share part of their vaccine T cell response while keeping part individual.

The source of this sequence is a woman between 18 and 30 years old in good health. Sample: CD4+ T cells sorted from blood. This chain connects TRBV20-1 to TRBJ2-3, with a tentative D call TRBD2 (5 bases). CDR3 bases: TGCAGTGCTCAATCCCGTCCTAGCTCAGATACGCAGTATTTT. Amino acid sequence: CSAQSRPSSDTQYF.